This entry concerns a single T cell receptor (beta chain). Its antigen is not identified. This specimen belongs to a study of fetal regulatory T cell absence and autoimmunity. Study-wide results and caveats: The oligoclonal enrichment was interpreted as supporting antigen-driven pancreatic autoimmunity before birth in IPEX syndrome. Compared with cord blood, pancreas showed oligoclonal TCR enrichment, some clones over 90-fold. Cord blood and pancreas showed broadly similar TRB gene family usage.

Sequencing was at survey level. Only in-frame clones appear in the TCRdb table, and some are missing; sequencing was by immunoSEQ multiplex PCR. The table lists more than 90,000 clones, about 78% of them singletons. This clonotype originated in a male donor with IPEX syndrome. The sequencing sample was made of pancreas tissue.

The CDR3 region is CASSHWTTLYEQYF. CDR3 DNA sequence: TGTGCCAGCAGCCACTGGACCACCCTCTACGAGCAGTACTTC. This chain links TRBV14 with TRBJ2-7; D is unclear. The CDR3 is 14 amino acids. The germline CDR1 and CDR2 sequences are SGHDN and FVKESK. The V and J ends lost 3 bases and 3 bases respectively, with 12 bases between them.